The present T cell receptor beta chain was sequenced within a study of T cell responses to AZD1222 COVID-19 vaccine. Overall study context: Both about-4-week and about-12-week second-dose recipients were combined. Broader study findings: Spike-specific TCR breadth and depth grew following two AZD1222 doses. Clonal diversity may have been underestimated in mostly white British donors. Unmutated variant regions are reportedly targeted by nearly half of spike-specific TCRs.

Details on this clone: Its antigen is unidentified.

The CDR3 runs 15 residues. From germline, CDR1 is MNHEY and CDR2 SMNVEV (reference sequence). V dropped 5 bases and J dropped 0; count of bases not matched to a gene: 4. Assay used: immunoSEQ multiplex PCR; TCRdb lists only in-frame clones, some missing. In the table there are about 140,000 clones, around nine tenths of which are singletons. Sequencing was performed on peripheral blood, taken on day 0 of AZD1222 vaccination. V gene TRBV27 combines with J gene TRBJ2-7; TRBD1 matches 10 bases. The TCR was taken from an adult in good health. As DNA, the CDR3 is TGTGCCAGCAGTCCGACAGGGGGCATCTCCTACGAGCAGTACTTC. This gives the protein CASSPTGGISYEQYF.